This entry lists 5 T cell receptor beta chains sequenced from one sample in a study of blood T cell repertoires in COVID-19. Assay: immunoSEQ multiplex PCR; the TCRdb copy retains only in-frame clones and omits some. This sample yields some 380,000 clones, of which roughly 77% are seen a single time; around 1.1% belongs to the top ten. The sample taken for sequencing was peripheral blood. These receptors all come from a human donor with acute or convalescent COVID-19. The donor label of this sample is uncertain.

The V gene is TRBV6-6, the J gene TRBJ1-3; D is perhaps TRBD1 (6 bases). The CDR3 is made up of 15 amino acids. Germline V lookup: CDR1 MNHNY, CDR2 SVGAGI (reference sequence). V was pared by 5 bases and J by 1 base, with 12 bases between. CDR3 sequence (DNA): TGTGCCAGCAGTATGACAGGCCGATCTGGAAACACCATATATTTT. Amino acids: CASSMTGRSGNTIYF.

The V and J genes are TRBV7-2 and TRBJ2-4; 9 bases fit TRBD1. The J segment lost 4 bases and the V segment lost 5 bases, leaving 9 bases of the junction unmatched. The CDR3 covers 16 residues. Per germline, CDR1 SGHTA and CDR2 FQGNSA. CDR3 in amino acids: CASSTGTGHSKNIQYF. Here the CDR3 DNA reads TGTGCCAGCAGCACCGGGACAGGGCACTCGAAAAACATTCAGTACTTC.

This clone appeared once. Germline and junction disagree at one end, which may indicate a read error. The chain joins TRBV4-1 to TRBJ2-3; 13 bases map to TRBD2. Germline V gene lookup returns CDR1 MGHRA and CDR2 YSYEKL. The CDR3 sequence is 16 residues long. The CDR3 protein is CASSQGKGLAGDAQYF. CDR3 bases: TGCGCCAGCAGCCAAGGGAAAGGACTAGCGGGAGATGCGCAGTATTTT.

This rearrangement joins TRBV18 to TRBJ1-4; TRBD1 agrees at 8 bases. V shed 3 bases and J 8 bases; nucleotides not matched to a gene: 5. Per germline, CDR1 KGHSH and CDR2 LQKENI. CDR3 length equals 14 residues. CDR3 nucleotides: TGTGCCAGCTCACCGGACAGGGTTGGAGAAAAACTGTTTTTT. Its protein product is CASSPDRVGEKLFF. The full variable domain, completed using reference TRBV18 and TRBJ1-4, is NAGVMQNPRHLVRRRGQEARLRCSPMKGHSHVYWYRQLPEEGLKFMVYLQKENIIDESGMPKERFSAEFPKEGPSILRIQQVVRGDSAAYFCASSPDRVGEKLFFGSGTQLSVL.

The V gene is TRBV9, the J gene TRBJ2-7, with 8 nucleotides matching TRBD2. Losses at the gene ends were 4 bases for V and 8 bases for J; bases not matched to a gene: 17. Germline V gives CDR1 SGDLS, CDR2 YYNGEE. The CDR3 is made up of 16 amino acids. The CDR3 DNA sequence: TGTGCCAGCAGCCCCCGGGAGGGCTCCTACGATTGGAAGCAGTACTTC. The encoded protein is CASSPREGSYDWKQYF.